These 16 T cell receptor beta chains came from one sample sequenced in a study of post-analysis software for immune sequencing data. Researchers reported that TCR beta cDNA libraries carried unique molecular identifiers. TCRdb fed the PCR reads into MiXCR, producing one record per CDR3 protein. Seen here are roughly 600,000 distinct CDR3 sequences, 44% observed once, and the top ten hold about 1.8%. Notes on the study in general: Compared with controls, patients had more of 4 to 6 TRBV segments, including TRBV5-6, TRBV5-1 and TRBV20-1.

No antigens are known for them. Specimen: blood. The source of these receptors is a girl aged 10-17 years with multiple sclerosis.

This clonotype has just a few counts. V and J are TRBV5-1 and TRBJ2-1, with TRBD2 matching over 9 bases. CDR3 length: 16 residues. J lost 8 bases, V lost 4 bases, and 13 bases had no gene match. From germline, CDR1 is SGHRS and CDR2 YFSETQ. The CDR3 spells CASSPRNAGGPYEQFF. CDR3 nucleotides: TGCGCCAGCAGCCCAAGGAACGCGGGGGGGCCGTATGAGCAGTTCTTC. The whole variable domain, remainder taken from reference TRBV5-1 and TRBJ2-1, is KAGVTQTPRYLIKTRGQQVTLSCSPISGHRSVSWYQQTPGQGLQFLFEYFSETQRNKGNFPGRFSGRQFSNSRSEMNVSTLELGDSALYLCASSPRNAGGPYEQFFGPGTRLTVL.

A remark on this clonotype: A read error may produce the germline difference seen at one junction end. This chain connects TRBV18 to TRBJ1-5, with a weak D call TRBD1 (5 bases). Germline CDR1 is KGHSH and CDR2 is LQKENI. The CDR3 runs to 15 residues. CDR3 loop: CASSPGTYSSQPQHF. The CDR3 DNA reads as TGTGCCAGCTCCCCCGGGACTTATAGCAGTCAGCCCCAGCATTTT.

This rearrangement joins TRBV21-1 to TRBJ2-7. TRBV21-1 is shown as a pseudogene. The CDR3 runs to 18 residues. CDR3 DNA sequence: TGTGCCAGCAGCAAAGACGCCCTAATACAGAGATACTCCTACGAGCAGTACTTC. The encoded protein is CASSKDALIQRYSYEQYF.

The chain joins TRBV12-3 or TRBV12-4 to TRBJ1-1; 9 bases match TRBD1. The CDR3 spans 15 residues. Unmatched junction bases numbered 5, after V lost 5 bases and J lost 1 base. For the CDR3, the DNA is TGTGCCAGCAGTCAGCGGACAGGGGAGAACACTGAAGCTTTCTTT. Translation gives CASSQRTGENTEAFF.

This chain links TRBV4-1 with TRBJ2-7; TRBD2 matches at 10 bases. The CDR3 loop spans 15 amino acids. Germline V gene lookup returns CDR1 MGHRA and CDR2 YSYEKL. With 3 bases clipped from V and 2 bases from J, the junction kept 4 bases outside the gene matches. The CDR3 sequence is CASSQTSGFPYEQYF. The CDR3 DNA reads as TGCGCCAGCAGCCAGACTAGCGGGTTTCCCTACGAGCAGTACTTC.

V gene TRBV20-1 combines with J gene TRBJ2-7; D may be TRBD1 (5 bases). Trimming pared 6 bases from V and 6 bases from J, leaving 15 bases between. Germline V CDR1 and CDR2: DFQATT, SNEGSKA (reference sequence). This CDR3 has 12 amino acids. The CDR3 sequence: CSAALVGREQYF. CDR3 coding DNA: TGCAGTGCCGCGCTTGTGGGGCGCGAGCAGTACTTC.

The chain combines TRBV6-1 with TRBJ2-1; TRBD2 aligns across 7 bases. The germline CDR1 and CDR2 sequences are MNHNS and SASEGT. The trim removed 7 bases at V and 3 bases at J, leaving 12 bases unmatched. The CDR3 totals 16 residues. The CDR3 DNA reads TGTGCCAGCAACCTAAAGGGCGGGGGTTACTACAATGAGCAGTTCTTC. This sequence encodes CASNLKGGGYYNEQFF.

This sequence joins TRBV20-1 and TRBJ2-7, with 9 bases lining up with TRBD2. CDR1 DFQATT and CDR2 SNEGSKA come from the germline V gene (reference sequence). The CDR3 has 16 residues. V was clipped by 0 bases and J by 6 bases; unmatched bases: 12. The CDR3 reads CSARDGGRAGVGEQYF. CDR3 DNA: TGCAGTGCTAGAGACGGCGGGAGGGCCGGTGTGGGCGAGCAGTACTTC.

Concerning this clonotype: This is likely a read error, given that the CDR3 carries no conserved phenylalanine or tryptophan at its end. For the CDR3, the DNA is TGTGCCAGCAGTGAATATTCAAGGGGAGATACGCAGTATGTT. It translates to CASSEYSRGDTQYV. The chain is built from TRBV25-1 and TRBJ2-3, with a possible D match to TRBD1 (5 bases). Germline values: CDR1 MGHDK, CDR2 SYGVNS. V was clipped by 0 bases and J by 5 bases, with 9 bases between them. The CDR3 is 14 residues long.

The chain's CDR3 is CASSYPSEQFF. CDR3 sequence (DNA): TGTGCCAGCAGTTACCCCAGTGAGCAGTTCTTC. The genes are TRBV6-2 or TRBV6-3 and TRBJ2-1; the D is unclear. The germline V and J ends were trimmed by 2 bases and 9 bases, with 5 bases remaining between them. The germline V gene has CDR1 MNHEY and CDR2 SVGEGT. This CDR3 has 11 residues.

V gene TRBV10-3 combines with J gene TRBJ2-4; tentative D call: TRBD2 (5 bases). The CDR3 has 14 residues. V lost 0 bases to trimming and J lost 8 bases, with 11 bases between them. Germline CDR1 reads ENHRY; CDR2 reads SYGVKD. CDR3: CAISESRGSDIQYF. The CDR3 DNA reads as TGTGCCATCAGTGAGTCCCGGGGATCGGACATTCAGTACTTC.

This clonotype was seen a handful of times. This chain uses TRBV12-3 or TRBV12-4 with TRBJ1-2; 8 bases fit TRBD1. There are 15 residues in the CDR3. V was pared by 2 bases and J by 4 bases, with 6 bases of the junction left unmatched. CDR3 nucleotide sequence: TGTGCCAGCAGTTTACGACAGGGGCTTCTCTATGGCTACACCTTC. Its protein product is CASSLRQGLLYGYTF.

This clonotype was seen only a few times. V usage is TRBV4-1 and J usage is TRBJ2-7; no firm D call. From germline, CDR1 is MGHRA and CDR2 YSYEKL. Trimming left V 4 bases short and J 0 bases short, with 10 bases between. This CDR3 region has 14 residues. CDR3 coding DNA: TGCGCCAGCAGCCCCCCGCAGACCTCCTACGAGCAGTACTTC. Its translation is CASSPPQTSYEQYF.

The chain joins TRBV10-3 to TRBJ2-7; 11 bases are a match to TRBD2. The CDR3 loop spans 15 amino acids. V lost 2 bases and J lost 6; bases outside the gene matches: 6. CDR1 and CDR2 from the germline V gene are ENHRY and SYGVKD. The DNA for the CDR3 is TGTGCCATCAGTGAGCTAACTAGCGGGGGAGGCGAGCAGTACTTC. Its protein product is CAISELTSGGGEQYF.

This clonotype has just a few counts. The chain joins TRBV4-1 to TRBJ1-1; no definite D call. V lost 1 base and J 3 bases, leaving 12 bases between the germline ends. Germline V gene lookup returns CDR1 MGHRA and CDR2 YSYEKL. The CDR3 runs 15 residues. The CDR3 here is CASSQAGRRDTEAFF. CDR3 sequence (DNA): TGCGCCAGCAGCCAAGCCGGCAGGCGGGACACTGAAGCTTTCTTT.

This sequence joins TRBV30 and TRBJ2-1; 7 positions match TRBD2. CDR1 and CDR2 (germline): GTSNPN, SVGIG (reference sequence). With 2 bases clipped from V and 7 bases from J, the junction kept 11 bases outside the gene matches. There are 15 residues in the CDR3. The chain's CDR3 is CAWSFGLGRMNEQFF. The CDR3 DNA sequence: TGTGCCTGGAGTTTCGGACTAGGGAGGATGAATGAGCAGTTCTTC. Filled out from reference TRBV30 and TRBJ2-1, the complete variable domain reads SQTIHQWPATLVQPVGSPLSLECTVEGTSNPNLYWYRQAAGRGLQLLFYSVGIGQISSEVPQNLSASRPQDRQFILSSKKLLLSDSGFYLCAWSFGLGRMNEQFFGPGTRLTVL.